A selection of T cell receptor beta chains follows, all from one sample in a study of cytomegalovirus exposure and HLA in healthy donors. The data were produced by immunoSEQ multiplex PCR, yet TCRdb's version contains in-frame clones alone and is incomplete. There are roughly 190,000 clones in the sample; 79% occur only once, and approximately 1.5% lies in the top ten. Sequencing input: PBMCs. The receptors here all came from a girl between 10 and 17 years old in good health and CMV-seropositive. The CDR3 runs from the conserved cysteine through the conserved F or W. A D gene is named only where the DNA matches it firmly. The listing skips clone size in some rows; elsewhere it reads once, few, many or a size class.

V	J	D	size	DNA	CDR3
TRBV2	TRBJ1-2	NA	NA	TGTGCCAGCAGTGTTCAGGGTCCTAACTATGGCTACACCTTC	CASSVQGPNYGYTF
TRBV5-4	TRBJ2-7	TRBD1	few	TGTGCCAGCAGCCAAGGACAGGGTAAAAACTACGAGCAGTACTTC	CASSQGQGKNYEQYF
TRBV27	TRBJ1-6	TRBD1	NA	TGTGCCAGCAGTCCCTCCGGGACAGGGGGGTATTCACCCCTCCACTTT	CASSPSGTGGYSPLHF
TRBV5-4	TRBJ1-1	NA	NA	TGTGCCAGCAGCTTTATGGCTCAGGGGCCGAACACTGAAGCTTTCTTT	CASSFMAQGPNTEAFF
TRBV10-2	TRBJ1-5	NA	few	TGCGCCAGCAGTGGACTCTCCGGGCCCAGGGTCCAGCCCCAGCATTTT	CASSGLSGPRVQPQHF
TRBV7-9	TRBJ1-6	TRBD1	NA	TGTGCCAGCAGCCATAACAGACAGGGAAATTCACCCCTCCACTTT	CASSHNRQGNSPLHF
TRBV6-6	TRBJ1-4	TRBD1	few	TGTGCCAGCAGTCTTAAGACGACAGGGCCGAATGAAAAACTGTTTTTT	CASSLKTTGPNEKLFF
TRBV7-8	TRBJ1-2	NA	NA	TGTGCCAGCAGCACCAGGGTCACCAACAACTATGGCTACACCTTC	CASSTRVTNNYGYTF
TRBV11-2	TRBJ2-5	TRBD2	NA	TGTGCCAGCAGCCGGGAACTAGCGGGGGTAGAGACCCAGTACTTC	CASSRELAGVETQYF
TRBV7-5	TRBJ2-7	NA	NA	TGTGCCAGAAGCTTAAAGGCGGGAAGCTCCTACGAGCAGTACTTC	CARSLKAGSSYEQYF
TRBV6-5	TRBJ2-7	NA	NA	TGTGCCAGCAGTGAGGGAATGGACGAGCAGTACTTC	CASSEGMDEQYF
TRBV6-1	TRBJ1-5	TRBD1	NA	TGTGCCAGCAGTGACGTAAGACAGGGGGCGCGCCAGCCCCAGCATTTT	CASSDVRQGARQPQHF
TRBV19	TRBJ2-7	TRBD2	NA	TGTGCCAGTAGCCGGGGCGGGGGAACCTACGAGCAGTACTTC	CASSRGGGTYEQYF
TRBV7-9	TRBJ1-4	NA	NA	TGTGCCAGCAGCTCCGGTGTAGGGGGAGCAACTAATGAAAAACTGTTTTTT	CASSSGVGGATNEKLFF
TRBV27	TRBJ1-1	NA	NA	TGTGCCAGCAGCCCTAGGCGGGGGCCAGCCATGACTGAAGCTTTCTTT	CASSPRRGPAMTEAFF
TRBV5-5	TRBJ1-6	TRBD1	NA	TGTGCCAGCAGCTTGCCAGGGGGAGGTTCACCCCTCCACTTT	CASSLPGGGSPLHF
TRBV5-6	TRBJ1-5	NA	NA	TGTGCCAGCAGCTTCCGAGGGAACTTCAATCAGCCCCAGCATTTT	CASSFRGNFNQPQHF
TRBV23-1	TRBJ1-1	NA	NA	TGCGCCAGCAGACGAGAGTCAGACATGAACACTGAAGCTTTCTTT	CASRRESDMNTEAFF
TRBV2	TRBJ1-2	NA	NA	TGTGCCAGCAGGATACAGGGCGTCTCCTATGGCTACACCTTC	CASRIQGVSYGYTF
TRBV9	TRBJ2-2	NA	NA	TGTGCCAGCAGCGTAGAGCCAGGGAACACCGGGGAGCTGTTTTTT	CASSVEPGNTGELFF
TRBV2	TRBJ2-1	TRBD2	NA	TGTGCCAGCAGTGACCCTAGCGGGGGGTGGTATGAGCAGTTCTTC	CASSDPSGGWYEQFF
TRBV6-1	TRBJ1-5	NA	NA	TGTGCCAGCAGTGAGGGAGGAAGCAATCAGCCCCAGCATTTT	CASSEGGSNQPQHF
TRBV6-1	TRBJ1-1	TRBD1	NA	TGTGCCAGCAGTGACGGACAGGGGTTGAACACTGAAGCTTTCTTT	CASSDGQGLNTEAFF
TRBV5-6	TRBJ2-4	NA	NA	TGTGCCAGCAGCTTGTGGGCAGGGAAAAACATTCAGTACTTC	CASSLWAGKNIQYF
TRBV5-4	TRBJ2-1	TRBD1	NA	TGTGCCAGCAGCTTAACACAGGGGGCTTTGGAGCAGTTCTTC	CASSLTQGALEQFF
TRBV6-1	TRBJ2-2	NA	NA	TGTGCCAGCACCGGCCTCCAGGGGACCGCCGGGGAGCTGTTTTTT	CASTGLQGTAGELFF
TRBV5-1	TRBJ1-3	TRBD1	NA	TGCGCCAGCAGCTTGGGAGGACAGGGGGCCTTCGATGGAAACACCATATATTTT	CASSLGGQGAFDGNTIYF
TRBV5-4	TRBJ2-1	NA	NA	TGTGCCAGCAGCTTGGATGGGACTTCTTACAATGAGCAGTTCTTC	CASSLDGTSYNEQFF
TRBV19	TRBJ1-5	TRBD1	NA	TGTGCCGGATCGACAGGGCCCAATCAGCCCCAGCATTTT	CAGSTGPNQPQHF
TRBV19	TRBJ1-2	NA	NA	TGTGCCAGTGCCCGAGGGCAGAGTACTACTAACTATGGCTACACCTTC	CASARGQSTTNYGYTF
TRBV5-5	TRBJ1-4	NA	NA	TGTGCCAGCAGCTTTGGTACATTGCCAAATGAAAAACTGTTTTTT	CASSFGTLPNEKLFF